This T cell receptor beta chain is drawn from a study of OX40 agonist ivuxolimab in advanced cancers. The germline V gene has CDR1 MNHEY and CDR2 SVGAGI. There are 14 residues in the CDR3. Trimming removed 0 bases at V and 7 bases at J, with 7 bases between. Study-level results: Among the lowest levels of clonal expansion were found in partial responders at 0.1-3.0 mg/kg.

Samples were taken at baseline and on day 1 of cycles 4 and 7. Concerning this clone: Its antigen remains unknown.

Measured with immunoSEQ multiplex PCR; TCRdb has only the in-frame clones, and not every one. In the table there are over 35,000 clones, 85% to 90% of which are singletons. This material consisted of CD4+ or CD8+ T cells sorted from blood, taken in a trial of the OX40 agonist ivuxolimab. The sequence was obtained from an adult with an advanced solid tumor such as melanoma, head and neck, liver or kidney cancer. The chain combines TRBV6-5 with TRBJ1-6; D is ambiguous. The CDR3 sequence: CASSYSIGNSPLHF. CDR3 DNA: TGTGCCAGCAGTTACTCGATCGGGAATTCACCCCTCCACTTT.